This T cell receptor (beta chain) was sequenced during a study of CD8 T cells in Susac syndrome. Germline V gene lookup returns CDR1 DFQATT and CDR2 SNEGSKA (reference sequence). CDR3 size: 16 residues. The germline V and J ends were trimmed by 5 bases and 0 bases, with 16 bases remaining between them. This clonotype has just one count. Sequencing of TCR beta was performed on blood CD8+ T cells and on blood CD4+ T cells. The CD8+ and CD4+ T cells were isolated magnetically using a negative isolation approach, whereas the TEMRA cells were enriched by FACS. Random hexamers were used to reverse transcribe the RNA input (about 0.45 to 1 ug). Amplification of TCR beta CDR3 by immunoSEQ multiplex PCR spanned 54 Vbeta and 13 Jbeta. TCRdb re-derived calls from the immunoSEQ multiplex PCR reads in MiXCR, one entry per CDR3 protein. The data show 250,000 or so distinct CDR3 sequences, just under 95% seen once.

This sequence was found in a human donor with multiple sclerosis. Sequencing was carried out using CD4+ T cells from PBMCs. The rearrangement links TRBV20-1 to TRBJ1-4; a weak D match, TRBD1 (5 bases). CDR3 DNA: TGCAGTGCTTTGGCCAGGACACCTGCAACTAATGAAAAACTGTTTTTT. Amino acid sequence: CSALARTPATNEKLFF.